This entry lists 10 T cell receptor beta chains sequenced from one sample in a study of blood T cell repertoires in COVID-19. Profiled with immunoSEQ multiplex PCR; TCRdb holds only in-frame clones, not every one. The sample yields over 200,000 clones, just over 85% seen once. Sequenced: peripheral blood. These receptors all come from a man between 50 and 59 years old with COVID-19, enrolled during active disease.

V gene TRBV6-1 combines with J gene TRBJ1-3; D perhaps matches TRBD1 (5 bases). This CDR3 region has 16 residues. The germline gives CDR1 MNHNS, CDR2 SASEGT. V lost 1 base and J 0 bases, leaving 10 bases between the germline ends. This chain's CDR3 is CASSEGQRFSGNTIYF. CDR3 nucleotide sequence: TGTGCCAGCAGTGAAGGACAGCGATTCTCTGGAAACACCATATATTTT.

The chain uses TRBV2 and TRBJ1-1; 8 bases align to TRBD1. This CDR3 region has 14 residues. V dropped 6 bases and J dropped 4; count of bases not matched to a gene: 7. Germline V lookup: CDR1 SNHLY, CDR2 FYNNEI. The CDR3 spells CASRDTQGGTEAFF. CDR3 in DNA: TGTGCCAGCAGGGATACACAGGGGGGCACTGAAGCTTTCTTT.

Only one count was recorded for this clone. J is TRBJ2-2 and V is TRBV5-1; 10 bases match TRBD1. Germline V CDR1 and CDR2: SGHRS, YFSETQ. The CDR3 has 15 residues. V dropped 3 bases and J dropped 6; count of bases not matched to a gene: 5. CDR3 sequence (DNA): TGCGCCAGCAGCTCCGGGACAGGGGCTGCCGGGGAGCTGTTTTTT. Amino acids: CASSSGTGAAGELFF. The full variable domain, completed using reference TRBV5-1 and TRBJ2-2, is KAGVTQTPRYLIKTRGQQVTLSCSPISGHRSVSWYQQTPGQGLQFLFEYFSETQRNKGNFPGRFSGRQFSNSRSEMNVSTLELGDSALYLCASSSGTGAAGELFFGEGSRLTVL.

J is TRBJ2-3 and V is TRBV24-1; the D gene is possibly TRBD2 (5 bases). CDR1 and CDR2 from the germline V gene are KGHDR and SFDVKD. Trimming shortened V by 0 bases and J by 0 bases, and 6 bases separated the two germline ends. This CDR3 spans 15 amino acids. CDR3 protein: CATSDLGLSTDTQYF. The CDR3 bases are TGTGCCACCAGTGATTTGGGACTTAGCACAGATACGCAGTATTTT.

The chain is built from TRBV28 and TRBJ1-4; tentative D call: TRBD1 (5 bases). V lost 7 bases and J 3 bases, leaving 9 bases between the germline ends. CDR1 and CDR2 (germline): MDHEN, SYDVKM. The CDR3 length is 13 residues. The CDR3 protein is CASTGGANEKLFF. DNA of the CDR3: TGTGCCAGCACGGGGGGAGCTAATGAAAAACTGTTTTTT.

This clone occurred once. The gene calls are TRBV2 and TRBJ1-3; 12 nucleotides line up with TRBD1. The J segment lost 8 bases and the V segment lost 4 bases, leaving 15 bases of the junction unmatched. The CDR3 has 18 amino acids. Germline-derived CDR1 and CDR2 are SNHLY and FYNNEI. This CDR3 is CASSAAQPGQGAEDTIYF. As DNA, the CDR3 is TGTGCCAGCAGTGCCGCCCAACCGGGACAGGGGGCTGAGGACACCATATATTTT.

V usage is TRBV15 and J usage is TRBJ2-7; maybe TRBD1 (5 bases). Germline-derived CDR1 and CDR2 are LNHNV and YYDKDF (reference sequence). Trimming removed 0 bases from V and 4 bases from J, with 16 bases in between. The CDR3 runs to 16 residues. This CDR3 is CATSRDRQISIYEQYF. As DNA, the CDR3 is TGTGCCACCAGCAGAGATAGACAGATATCAATTTACGAGCAGTACTTC. Variable domain in full (rest from reference TRBV15 and TRBJ2-7): DAMVIQNPRYQVTQFGKPVTLSCSQTLNHNVMYWYQQKSSQAPKLLFHYYDKDFNNEADTPDNFQSRRPNTSFCFLDIRSPGLGDTAMYLCATSRDRQISIYEQYFGPGTRLTVT.

This clone was detected only once. The genes are TRBV2 and TRBJ1-2; tentative D call: TRBD1 (5 bases). The CDR3 loop spans 14 amino acids. The V end was cut by 3 bases, the J end by 8 bases, with 16 bases between. Germline assignment: CDR1 SNHLY and CDR2 FYNNEI. CDR3 residues: CASSEDTSAKGYTF. The CDR3 bases are TGTGCCAGCAGTGAGGACACCTCAGCAAAGGGCTACACCTTC.

The rearrangement joins TRBV9 to TRBJ2-3; TRBD2 agrees at 8 bases. V lost 3 bases and J lost 4; bases outside the gene matches: 7. This CDR3 comprises 15 residues. Germline values: CDR1 SGDLS, CDR2 YYNGEE. As DNA, the CDR3 is TGTGCCAGCAGCGAAAGCGGGAGTGGTGCAGATACGCAGTATTTT. This gives the protein CASSESGSGADTQYF.

This clone was seen only a few times. The CDR3 here is CASRIGTDEKLFF. Here the CDR3 DNA reads TGCGCCAGCAGGATCGGGACAGATGAAAAACTGTTTTTT. This chain uses TRBV5-1 with TRBJ1-4; TRBD1 matches at 7 bases. This CDR3 is 13 amino acids long. Germline trimming cut 5 bases from V and 6 bases from J; bases unmatched to any gene: 4. Germline assignment: CDR1 SGHRS and CDR2 YFSETQ. Using reference TRBV5-1 and TRBJ1-4 for the parts outside the CDR3, the full variable domain is KAGVTQTPRYLIKTRGQQVTLSCSPISGHRSVSWYQQTPGQGLQFLFEYFSETQRNKGNFPGRFSGRQFSNSRSEMNVSTLELGDSALYLCASRIGTDEKLFFGSGTQLSVL.